What follows is one T cell receptor (beta chain) and its context. Its specificity is not known. This sample is drawn from a study of T cell responses to AZD1222 COVID-19 vaccine. Notes on the study in general: Only a handful of AZD1222 recipients, more than 5 in all, had baseline seropositivity. When two AZD1222 doses had been given, Spike-specific TCR breadth and depth rose.

TCRdb's copy holds only in-frame clones and misses some; the assay was immunoSEQ multiplex PCR. The sample contains around 150,000 clones, about 90% of which appear only once. Trimming cost V 5 bases and J 5 bases; bases outside gene matches: 12. Germline V lookup: CDR1 SGHDT, CDR2 YYEEEE. The CDR3 contains 15 residues. The TCR comes from an adult who received the AZD1222 COVID-19 vaccine. This sample comprised peripheral blood, obtained 28 days after the second AZD1222 dose. V usage is TRBV5-6 and J usage is TRBJ1-2, with 7 nucleotides matching TRBD1. The CDR3 region has the DNA TGTGCCAGCAGAAGCACAGGGGTAGATGCTTATGGCTACACCTTC. Translation: CASRSTGVDAYGYTF.